Listed here are 31 T cell receptor beta chains from one sample, sequenced in a study of PD-1 blockade in mismatch repair-deficient tumors. Using immunoSEQ multiplex PCR, the repertoire was profiled, and TCRdb retains in-frame clones only, with some absent. The sample yields over 30,000 clones, approximately 84% seen once. Source: PBMCs, taken less than 7 weeks after starting pembrolizumab. Receptor source: an adult with mismatch repair-deficient cancer.

This clone has just a few counts. The V and J genes are TRBV27 and TRBJ2-7; 9 nucleotides match TRBD1. V was clipped by 3 bases and J by 3 bases; unmatched bases: 3. CDR1 and CDR2 (germline): MNHEY, SMNVEV (reference sequence). The CDR3 has 14 residues. CDR3 in amino acids: CASSFGTGHYEQYF. CDR3 in DNA: TGTGCCAGCAGTTTCGGGACAGGGCACTACGAGCAGTACTTC.

The chain uses TRBV6-1 and TRBJ2-3; D is perhaps TRBD1 (6 bases). V lost 4 bases, J lost 1 base, and 9 bases lay in between. The germline gives CDR1 MNHNS, CDR2 SASEGT. CDR3 length equals 14 residues. In DNA, the CDR3 is TGTGCCAGCAGTGGTCGACAGGGCACAGATACGCAGTATTTT. Protein product: CASSGRQGTDTQYF.

This clone was recorded only once. V gene TRBV28 combines with J gene TRBJ1-5, with D unresolved. V was trimmed by 2 bases and J by 3 bases, leaving 8 bases between them. Germline V gives CDR1 MDHEN, CDR2 SYDVKM. CDR3 size: 14 residues. CDR3 loop: CASSLIDINQPQHF. Written as DNA, the CDR3 is TGTGCCAGCAGTTTAATAGATATCAATCAGCCCCAGCATTTT.

The J gene is TRBJ2-7, the V gene TRBV15; D might be TRBD1 (6 bases). With 1 base removed from V and 3 bases from J, the gap between germline ends came to 13 bases. This CDR3 spans 15 amino acids. Per the germline V gene, CDR1 is LNHNV and CDR2 is YYDKDF (reference sequence). The CDR3 reads CATSRVPGDLYEQYF. The CDR3 bases are TGTGCCACCAGCAGAGTTCCAGGGGACCTCTACGAGCAGTACTTC.

The chain links TRBV27 to TRBJ1-1; D not certain. The V and J ends lost 2 bases and 6 bases respectively, with 10 bases between them. This CDR3 region has 13 residues. Germline loops: CDR1 MNHEY, CDR2 SMNVEV (reference sequence). Here the CDR3 DNA reads TGTGCCAGCAGTTTAGAAGAAGGAGCTGAAGCTTTCTTT. It specifies CASSLEEGAEAFF.

The chain uses TRBV13 and TRBJ2-5, with D possibly TRBD2 on 5 matching bases. The closer fit of TRBJ2-7 to the DNA end suggests the J call may be wrong. The CDR3 totals 15 residues. Germline CDR1 PRHDT, CDR2 FYEKMQ (reference sequence). CDR3 loop: CASSSRTLSSYEQYF. CDR3 DNA sequence: TGTGCCAGCAGCTCCAGGACTTTGAGCTCCTACGAGCAGTACTTC.

The rearrangement joins TRBV18 to TRBJ2-1; TRBD2 aligns across 7 bases. V was clipped by 6 bases and J by 0 bases; unmatched bases: 5. CDR3 size: 15 residues. The germline CDR1 and CDR2 sequences are KGHSH and LQKENI. The CDR3 loop reads CASSLAVSSYNEQFF. CDR3 DNA sequence: TGTGCCAGCTCTCTAGCGGTAAGCTCCTACAATGAGCAGTTCTTC.

The chain links TRBV5-1 to TRBJ2-3; weak D call: TRBD2 (7 bases). Trimming removed 1 base from V and 1 base from J, with 13 bases in between. Germline V gives CDR1 SGHRS, CDR2 YFSETQ. CDR3 length: 16 residues. CDR3 protein: CASSLQGGAGTDTQYF. In DNA, the CDR3 is TGCGCCAGCAGCTTGCAAGGGGGGGCCGGCACAGATACGCAGTATTTT.

The chain links TRBV5-6 to TRBJ2-2; 8 bases align to TRBD2. J gave up 5 bases and V 2 bases, and 8 bases lay outside the gene matches. This CDR3 is built from 16 residues. Germline CDR1 SGHDT, CDR2 YYEEEE. As DNA, the CDR3 is TGTGCCAGCAGCTTTTTAACGGGAGGGCCAACCGGGGAGCTGTTTTTT. The encoded protein is CASSFLTGGPTGELFF.

This clone was picked up a small number of times. This rearrangement joins TRBV7-8 to TRBJ2-7, with a weak D call TRBD1 (5 bases). This CDR3 comprises 14 residues. Between the trimmed V and J ends, which lost 4 bases and 2 bases, there was a span of 12 bases. Per germline, CDR1 SGHVS and CDR2 FQNEAQ. The CDR3 nucleotides read TGTGCCAGCAGCTCCCCGGACACTGCCTACGAGCAGTACTTC. Encoded protein: CASSSPDTAYEQYF.

The chain has TRBV29-1 and TRBJ2-5; 9 bases align to TRBD1. The CDR3 length is 12 residues. J gave up 5 bases and V 7 bases, and 5 bases lay outside the gene matches. The germline V gene has CDR1 SQVTM and CDR2 ANQGSEA. This CDR3 reads CSAQDRGETQYF. The CDR3 DNA reads TGCAGCGCCCAGGACAGGGGTGAGACCCAGTACTTC.

The genes are TRBV28 and TRBJ2-2; 13 nucleotides agree with TRBD2. V lost 5 bases to trimming and J lost 6 bases; unmatched junction nucleotides: 3. Looked up from germline, CDR1 is MDHEN and CDR2 is SYDVKM. The CDR3 runs to 15 residues. The CDR3 sequence: CASSPLAGGPGELFF. The DNA for the CDR3 is TGTGCCAGCAGTCCACTAGCGGGAGGGCCCGGGGAGCTGTTTTTT.

The rearrangement joins TRBV20-1 to TRBJ1-1; D unclear. The CDR3 runs to 11 residues. Germline V gene lookup returns CDR1 DFQATT and CDR2 SNEGSKA (reference sequence). This chain's CDR3 is CNTRGYTEAFF. For the CDR3, the DNA is TGCAATACTCGAGGGTACACTGAAGCTTTCTTT.

This clone appeared a few times. This CDR3 reads CASSPSPGQGKAPHEQYF. CDR3 bases: TGTGCCAGCAGCCCTTCGCCGGGACAGGGGAAGGCCCCCCACGAGCAGTACTTC. The V and J genes are TRBV5-4 and TRBJ2-7, with TRBD1 matching over 10 bases. The CDR3 spans 18 residues. The V and J ends lost 4 bases and 5 bases, in that order; junction bases with no gene match: 18. Germline CDR1 SGHNT, CDR2 YYREEE (reference sequence).

The chain combines TRBV5-4 with TRBJ2-7; 10 bases line up with TRBD1. The CDR3 is 16 amino acids. Germline CDR1 is SGHNT and CDR2 is YYREEE (reference sequence). V shed 3 bases and J 5 bases; nucleotides not matched to a gene: 11. CDR3 coding DNA: TGTGCCAGCAGCTGGACATCCGGGACAGGGGTCGACGAGCAGTACTTC. Its protein is CASSWTSGTGVDEQYF.

CDR3 in amino acids: CASSQEGTSGRNEQFF. The CDR3 DNA sequence: TGCGCCAGCAGCCAAGAAGGGACTAGCGGGAGGAATGAGCAGTTCTTC. The V call is TRBV4-1, the J call TRBJ2-1; 15 bases map to TRBD2. The CDR3 contains 16 residues. CDR1 and CDR2 (germline): MGHRA, YSYEKL. Trimming took 0 bases from V and 7 from J; bases not matched to a gene: 1.

The V gene is TRBV7-2, the J gene TRBJ2-1; 9 bases map to TRBD2. Trimming removed 5 bases from V and 4 bases from J; junction bases left unmatched: 6. In germline, CDR1 is SGHTA, CDR2 FQGNSA. There are 15 residues in the CDR3. The CDR3 region is CASSPTSGLYNEQFF. CDR3 DNA sequence: TGTGCCAGCAGCCCTACTAGCGGGTTGTACAATGAGCAGTTCTTC.

The rearrangement uses TRBV5-1 and TRBJ2-3, with 8 bases fitting TRBD1. The J segment lost 2 bases and the V segment lost 0 bases, leaving 2 bases of the junction unmatched. Germline-derived CDR1 and CDR2 are SGHRS and YFSETQ. This CDR3 region has 15 residues. DNA for the CDR3: TGCGCCAGCAGCTTGGGACAGGGGACCACAGATACGCAGTATTTT. Its protein product is CASSLGQGTTDTQYF.

This chain joins TRBV9 and TRBJ1-1; D gene ambiguous. V lost 5 bases and J lost 1, with 15 bases in between. Germline assignment: CDR1 SGDLS and CDR2 YYNGEE. CDR3 length: 15 amino acids. Written as DNA, the CDR3 is TGTGCCAGCAGTGACAACGGGAACGCGAACACTGAAGCTTTCTTT. This translates into CASSDNGNANTEAFF.

The gene calls are TRBV6-5 and TRBJ2-2; D gene uncertain. V was cut by 4 bases and J by 5 bases, with 11 bases left in between. CDR1 and CDR2 (germline): MNHEY, SVGAGI. The CDR3 sequence is 14 residues long. The CDR3 reads CASSSTSSTGELFF. The CDR3 DNA follows: TGTGCCAGCAGTTCCACGAGCTCTACCGGGGAGCTGTTTTTT.

The chain joins TRBV18 to TRBJ2-2; 9 nucleotides line up with TRBD1. The V gene's germline CDR1 is KGHSH and CDR2 LQKENI. The CDR3 extends over 15 amino acids. V gave up 2 bases and J gave up 6 bases; unmatched junction bases: 4. Here the CDR3 DNA reads TGTGCCAGCTCACCAGCGGGACAGGGCGCCGGGGAGCTGTTTTTT. Protein sequence: CASSPAGQGAGELFF.

This clone appeared a few times. The chain employs TRBV7-8 and TRBJ2-7; weak D call: TRBD2 (6 bases). The V and J ends lost 2 bases and 9 bases respectively, with 11 bases between them. In germline, CDR1 is SGHVS, CDR2 FQNEAQ. The CDR3 length is 12 residues. CDR3 protein: CASSLNRERQYF. The CDR3 bases are TGTGCCAGCAGCTTAAATCGGGAGAGGCAGTACTTC.

This clone has just a few counts. V and J are TRBV25-1 and TRBJ2-2, with 16 nucleotides matching TRBD2. Germline V CDR1 and CDR2: MGHDK, SYGVNS. This CDR3 spans 18 amino acids. Unmatched junction bases numbered 8, after V lost 4 bases and J lost 6 bases. The CDR3 loop is CASSGGLAGGGRAGELFF. The CDR3 region has the DNA TGTGCCAGCAGTGGGGGACTAGCGGGAGGGGGAAGGGCCGGGGAGCTGTTTTTT.

Only a few counts were recorded for this clone. The chain joins TRBV28 to TRBJ2-7, with 8 bases that match TRBD2. The CDR3 has 16 residues. Per the germline V gene, CDR1 is MDHEN and CDR2 is SYDVKM. The trim removed 4 bases at V and 2 bases at J, leaving 10 bases unmatched. CDR3 residues: CASSSVAGFTPYEQYF. CDR3 DNA sequence: TGTGCCAGCAGTTCCGTAGCGGGATTCACACCCTACGAGCAGTACTTC.

The CDR3, as DNA: TGTGCCAGCAGCTTAGGCGAGTGGGTTGCTTCGGCGGATGAGCAGTTCTTC. Amino acid sequence: CASSLGEWVASADEQFF. The chain couples TRBV11-2 to TRBJ2-1; D unclear. Germline CDR1 SGHAT, CDR2 FQNNGV. The CDR3 contains 17 residues. Trimming left V 1 base short and J 8 bases short, with 21 bases between.

The chain joins TRBV9 to TRBJ1-1; possible D gene TRBD1, 6 bases. CDR3 length: 13 amino acids. V lost 3 bases and J 8 bases, leaving 14 bases between the germline ends. The germline V gene encodes CDR1 SGDLS and CDR2 YYNGEE. This CDR3 reads CASSALQGQEAFF. As DNA, the CDR3 is TGTGCCAGCAGCGCCCTCCAAGGACAGGAAGCTTTCTTT.

Here the CDR3 DNA reads TGTGCCAGCAGCCGCGGACAGGGGGGCAATCAGCCCCAGCATTTT. Residues: CASSRGQGGNQPQHF. The rearrangement uses TRBV7-2 and TRBJ1-5, with 10 bases that match TRBD1. J gave up 2 bases and V 5 bases, and 3 bases lay outside the gene matches. The CDR3 sequence is 15 residues long. Germline lookup yields CDR1 SGHTA and CDR2 FQGNSA.

The rearrangement joins TRBV6-5 to TRBJ1-3; D gene unclear. The CDR3 has 15 amino acids. Deletions cut 2 bases from V and 0 bases from J, with 8 bases between. CDR1 is MNHEY and CDR2 is SVGAGI in the germline V gene. CDR3 amino acids: CASSYNRNSGNTIYF. As DNA, the CDR3 is TGTGCCAGCAGTTACAACAGAAACTCTGGAAACACCATATATTTT.

The V and J genes are TRBV14 and TRBJ1-1; D perhaps matches TRBD1 (5 bases). This CDR3 comprises 18 residues. V lost 0 bases, J lost 0 bases, and 17 bases lay in between. Germline CDR1 is SGHDN and CDR2 is FVKESK. The CDR3 sequence is CASSQEYWQGRMNTEAFF. The CDR3 region has the DNA TGTGCCAGCAGCCAAGAATACTGGCAGGGTCGAATGAACACTGAAGCTTTCTTT.

V gene TRBV27 combines with J gene TRBJ2-1; a possible D gene is TRBD2 (5 bases). V shed 5 bases and J shed 3 bases, with 8 bases lying between them. The CDR3 extends over 13 amino acids. The germline V gene has CDR1 MNHEY and CDR2 SMNVEV (reference sequence). As DNA, the CDR3 is TGTGCCAGCAGTCTCGGAGGCTACAATGAGCAGTTCTTC. Its protein is CASSLGGYNEQFF.

The V call is TRBV11-2, the J call TRBJ1-2; 8 nucleotides line up with TRBD1. Losses at the gene ends were 6 bases for V and 12 bases for J; bases not matched to a gene: 18. Germline CDR1 is SGHAT and CDR2 is FQNNGV. The CDR3 loop spans 15 amino acids. The CDR3 loop is CASSSTGGMGSQNTF. CDR3 nucleotide sequence: TGTGCCAGCAGTTCAACAGGGGGGATGGGTTCCCAGAACACCTTC. The entire variable domain, with the rest obtained from reference TRBV11-2 and TRBJ1-2, is as follows: EAGVAQSPRYKIIEKRQSVAFWCNPISGHATLYWYQQILGQGPKLLIQFQNNGVVDDSQLPKDRFSAERLKGVDSTLKIQPAKLEDSAVYLCASSSTGGMGSQNTFGSGTRLTVV.